This is a list of T cell receptor beta chains from one sample in a study of blood T cells in healthy people across ages. TCRdb re-derived calls from the 5' RACE reads in MiXCR, one entry per CDR3 protein. The table shows hundreds of thousands of distinct CDR3 sequences, with over 45% occurring only once. The specimen sequenced was blood. These receptor sequences come from a man aged 55 to 69 in good health. Each CDR3 is given with its conserved first and last residue. D genes are given only for firm matches. Clone sizes are given selectively: once, few, many, or a class where the clone is expanded.

D gene,clone size,V gene,J gene,CDR3 DNA,CDR3 protein
.,.,TRBV3-1,TRBJ2-3,TGTGCCAGCAGCCTCCGGCGGGCAGATACGCAGTATTTT,CASSLRRADTQYF
.,few,TRBV29-1,TRBJ2-3,TGCAGCGTTGAATTGGTTGATACGCAGTATTTT,CSVELVDTQYF
.,few,TRBV14,TRBJ2-5,TGTGCCAGCAGCCCGACAAAGGGGAGAACTGGAGAAAGGCCCTCGGAGACCCAGTACTTC,CASSPTKGRTGERPSETQYF
.,.,TRBV5-5,TRBJ2-7,TGTGCCAGCAGCTTGGTTGAGGGGGGGGCCTACGAGCAGTACTTC,CASSLVEGGAYEQYF
TRBD1,.,TRBV20-1,TRBJ2-5,TGCAGTGCTCACGGGGCAGGGGGCGAATTTGTGGAGACCCAGTACTTC,CSAHGAGGEFVETQYF
TRBD2,many,TRBV4-1,TRBJ2-5,TGCGCCAGCAGCCAAGGACACAGCGGGGGAATAGAGACCCAGTACTTC,CASSQGHSGGIETQYF
TRBD2,.,TRBV20-1,TRBJ2-1,TGCAGTGCCGGGGGCCTAGCGGGGTGGTCCTACAATGAGCAGTTCTTC,CSAGGLAGWSYNEQFF
.,.,TRBV14,TRBJ1-1,TGTGCCAGCACCAAAGGGGTGCTCACTGAAGCTTTCTTT,CASTKGVLTEAFF
.,few,TRBV30,TRBJ2-7,TGTGCCTGGAGGTCAGTCGGCAGGAGCTACGAGCAGTACTTC,CAWRSVGRSYEQYF
.,few,TRBV3-1,TRBJ2-5,TGTGCCAGCAGCCCAAATCGGGACCGGGGGAAGACCCAGTACTTC,CASSPNRDRGKTQYF
.,.,TRBV4-3,TRBJ2-1,TGCGCCAGCAGCCAAGGGCCCTTCCTGGCTTTCAATGAGCAGTTCTTC,CASSQGPFLAFNEQFF
.,.,TRBV28,TRBJ2-5,TGTGCCAGCAGTTACGCACCTAAGACCCAGTACTTC,CASSYAPKTQYF
TRBD1,.,TRBV10-3,TRBJ1-2,TGTGCCATCACAGGACAGGGCCACAACTATGGCTACACCTTC,CAITGQGHNYGYTF
.,many,TRBV5-1,TRBJ2-3,TGCGCCAGCAGCTTTGGAGGGCCTGAAGATACGCAGTATTTT,CASSFGGPEDTQYF
.,few,TRBV14,TRBJ2-6,TGTGCCAGCAGCCAGCCCGCAGGGGCTGGGGCCAACGTCCTGACTTTC,CASSQPAGAGANVLTF
TRBD1,.,TRBV7-8,TRBJ1-1,TGTGCCAGCAGCTCCCGGGACAGGGGGTCGAACACTGAAGCTTTCTTT,CASSSRDRGSNTEAFF
TRBD2,.,TRBV12-3/TRBV12-4,TRBJ2-1,TGTGCCAGCACCGGGGGGTTCCACAATGAGCAGTTCTTC,CASTGGFHNEQFF
.,few,TRBV9,TRBJ2-1,TGTGCCAGCAGCGTAGGGGTGGGGAACCATGAGCAGTTCTTC,CASSVGVGNHEQFF
TRBD2,.,TRBV7-9,TRBJ2-1,TGTGCCAGCAGTTACCGGGGGGGGCCGTATGAGCAGTTCTTC,CASSYRGGPYEQFF
.,few,TRBV20-1,TRBJ1-5,TGCAGTGCTTCCAAGGGGCTAGGACAGCCCCAGCATTTT,CSASKGLGQPQHF
.,few,TRBV7-2,TRBJ2-5,TGTGCCAGCAGCCTCCCCCGGTCCGGGGAGACCCAGTACTTC,CASSLPRSGETQYF
.,.,TRBV25-1,TRBJ2-2,TGTGCATGCGGGCGGCTCACGAACACCGGGGAGCTGTTTTTT,CACGRLTNTGELFF
TRBD2,.,TRBV7-2,TRBJ2-3,TGTGCCAGCGCGGGAAGTAGCGGGAGGGTTACGCAGTATTTT,CASAGSSGRVTQYF
TRBD1,few,TRBV20-1,TRBJ2-7,TGCAGTGCTAGAGATCATCGACAGGGTCTCTCCTACGAGCAGTACTTC,CSARDHRQGLSYEQYF
TRBD2,many,TRBV28,TRBJ2-5,TGTGCCAGCAGTTTATTGGGGAGGGCCAAGACCCAGTACTTC,CASSLLGRAKTQYF
.,few,TRBV10-3,TRBJ1-2,TGTGCCATCAGTGAGTCGAGTCCTTACTATGGCTACACCTTC,CAISESSPYYGYTF
.,few,TRBV20-1,TRBJ2-7,TGCAGTGCTACGGGGGTCCGGGGGCGCATGAACGAGCAGTACTTC,CSATGVRGRMNEQYF
.,.,TRBV3-1,TRBJ2-6,TGTGCCAGCAGCCCCATGGGGGGTGGGGCCAACGTCCTGACTTTC,CASSPMGGGANVLTF
TRBD2,.,TRBV6-4,TRBJ2-3,TGTGCCAGCAGTGACGGGAGGGCAGATACGCAGTATTTT,CASSDGRADTQYF
TRBD1,few,TRBV6-2/TRBV6-3,TRBJ1-5,TGTGCCAGCAGCCCGAGGAGGACAGGAACCCAGCATTTT,CASSPRRTGTQHF
TRBD2,.,TRBV7-2,TRBJ2-5,TGTGCCAGCAGCTTTGAAATACTAGCGGGGGTGAATGAGCAGTACTTC,CASSFEILAGVNEQYF
TRBD2,many,TRBV4-2,TRBJ2-2,TGTGCCAGCAGCCAAGAGGGACTAGCGGGGTTTGAGGGTACCGGGGAGCTGTTTTTT,CASSQEGLAGFEGTGELFF
TRBD1,few,TRBV7-2,TRBJ2-7,TGTGCCAGCAGCGTAGGGGACAGGGTCACTCAGTACTTC,CASSVGDRVTQYF
.,.,TRBV2,TRBJ2-7,TGTGTCAGCAGACAAACCTACGAGCAGTACTTC,CVSRQTYEQYF
TRBD2,.,TRBV27,TRBJ2-4,TGTGCCAGCAGTTATGCCAGCGGGAGTGCCAAAAGCATTCAGTACTTC,CASSYASGSAKSIQYF
.,many,TRBV5-6,TRBJ2-1,TGTGCCAGCAGCTTAGGGGGGGGTCCCGCCGATGAGCAGTTCTTC,CASSLGGGPADEQFF
TRBD1,few,TRBV24-1,TRBJ2-1,TGTGCCACCAGTGATCCAGGACAGGGGGCCTACAATGAGCAGTTCTTC,CATSDPGQGAYNEQFF
.,.,TRBV29-1,TRBJ2-1,TGCAGCGGATTAGGGGGGTTTGACAATGAGCAGTTCTTC,CSGLGGFDNEQFF
TRBD1,.,TRBV20-1,TRBJ2-7,TGCAGTACTAGAGATGGTATGGACAGGGGATCCTACGAGCAGTACTTC,CSTRDGMDRGSYEQYF
.,.,TRBV7-2,TRBJ2-5,TGTGCCAGCAGCTCGTCTACTAGGGGCCGTCACCAAGAGACCCAGTACTTC,CASSSSTRGRHQETQYF
.,.,TRBV13,TRBJ2-7,TGTGCCAGCAGCTTACCCAGGGGCGCCCTTTCTGGGGATGAGCAGTACTTC,CASSLPRGALSGDEQYF
TRBD1,.,TRBV20-1,TRBJ2-1,TGCAGTGCTAGTGTGGACAGGGAGCGTGAGCAGTTCTTC,CSASVDREREQFF
.,once,TRBV7-6,TRBJ1-2,TGTGCCAGCAGCTTAGAGGCGGGGGCTGGCGATGGCTACACCTTC,CASSLEAGAGDGYTF
TRBD2,.,TRBV6-5,TRBJ2-7,TGTGCCAGCAGTACGACTAGCGGGGTCAACGAGCAGTACTTC,CASSTTSGVNEQYF
.,.,TRBV7-2,TRBJ2-2,TGTGCCAGCAGTCCACGGGGCGGGGAGCTGTTTTTT,CASSPRGGELFF
.,.,TRBV4-2,TRBJ2-6,TGTGCCAGCACCGAAACAGGGACCGGGGCCAACGTCCTGACTTTC,CASTETGTGANVLTF
TRBD2,.,TRBV15,TRBJ2-7,TGTGCCACCAGCAGAGATACGGGAGGGAGCGAGCAGTACTTC,CATSRDTGGSEQYF
.,.,TRBV7-2,TRBJ1-2,TGTGCCAGCAGCTTTAATGTCGCGGGTGACTATGGCTACACCTTC,CASSFNVAGDYGYTF
.,few,TRBV28,TRBJ2-1,TGTGCCAGCCCCGGCGATGAGCAGTTCTTC,CASPGDEQFF
.,once,TRBV12-3/TRBV12-4,TRBJ2-2,TGTGCCAGCAGTTGCCAGGGGCCCGGGGAGCTGTTTTTT,CASSCQGPGELFF
TRBD2,.,TRBV7-9,TRBJ2-4,TGTGCCAGCAGCCAAGGACTAGCGGGAAGTGTTAGTCCCAAAAACATTCAGTACTTC,CASSQGLAGSVSPKNIQYF
TRBD1,.,TRBV7-9,TRBJ1-2,TGTGCCAGCAGCGCCCGACAGGGAGGCAAGGAGAGGAGTGGCTACACCTTC,CASSARQGGKERSGYTF
.,.,TRBV12-3/TRBV12-4,TRBJ2-3,TGTGCCAGCAGTTTAGTTCTCACAGATACGCAGTATTTT,CASSLVLTDTQYF
.,many,TRBV20-1,TRBJ2-1,TGCAGTGCTAGACAGGGATCCAACTACAATGAGCAGTTCTTC,CSARQGSNYNEQFF
.,.,TRBV3-1,TRBJ2-7,TGTGCCAGCAGCCAAGGGACAGTCTCCTACGAGCAGTACTTC,CASSQGTVSYEQYF
.,.,TRBV3-1,TRBJ1-2,TGTGCCAGCAGCCAAGATCCAGAAGGGCACTATGGCTACACCTTC,CASSQDPEGHYGYTF
.,many,TRBV7-2,TRBJ2-3,TGTGCCAGTAAGAGGCGGGCCACCAGCACAGATACGCAGTATTTT,CASKRRATSTDTQYF
TRBD2,many,TRBV29-1,TRBJ2-1,TGCAGCTTCCTAGCGGGGATTGGCAATGAGCAGTTCTTC,CSFLAGIGNEQFF
.,.,TRBV7-9,TRBJ1-5,TGTGCCAGCAGCTTAGGCGGGGGGAGCGGTCAGCCCCAGCATTTT,CASSLGGGSGQPQHF
.,many,TRBV9,TRBJ2-7,TGTGCCAGCAGCGCCGGAGGGGGGGCCTACGAGCAGTACTTC,CASSAGGGAYEQYF